These T cell receptor beta chains were read from a single sample in a study of blood T cell repertoires in COVID-19. Sequencing was performed with immunoSEQ multiplex PCR; in TCRdb, only in-frame clones are kept and a portion is missing. The data show some 170,000 clones, around 90% seen once. The sequenced sample was peripheral blood. The source of these receptors is a woman aged 50 to 60 with acute or convalescent COVID-19. Each CDR3 is given with its conserved first and last residue. A D gene is named only where the DNA matches it firmly. The size of a clone is reported for some rows only, either as once, few or many, or as a class for expanded clones.

D	size	length	J	V	CDR3	DNA
.	.	14	TRBJ2-1	TRBV7-2	CASSFITGMNEQFF	TGTGCCAGCAGCTTCATTACAGGGATGAATGAGCAGTTCTTC
TRBD2	once	13	TRBJ2-7	TRBV7-2	CASSSGGGYEQYF	TGTGCCAGCAGCTCCGGGGGGGGCTACGAGCAGTACTTC
.	.	13	TRBJ2-1	TRBV7-9	CASSFSGGNEQFF	TGTGCCAGCAGCTTTAGTGGCGGGAATGAGCAGTTCTTC
TRBD2	.	16	TRBJ2-3	TRBV18	CASSPLQRGGTDTQYF	TGTGCCAGCTCACCACTCCAGCGGGGGGGCACAGATACGCAGTATTTT
.	.	14	TRBJ1-1	TRBV3-1/TRBV3-2	CASSRLVFGTEAFF	TGTGCCAGCAGCCGATTAGTCTTCGGGACTGAAGCTTTCTTT
.	.	13	TRBJ2-5	TRBV5-6	CASSLTNGETQYF	TGTGCCAGCAGCCTGACCAACGGGGAGACCCAGTACTTC
.	.	14	TRBJ1-1	TRBV5-4	CASSLVGRNTEAFF	TGTGCCAGCAGCTTGGTCGGGAGGAACACTGAAGCTTTCTTT
.	.	14	TRBJ2-3	TRBV24-1	CATSPPGGTDTQYF	TGTGCCACCAGTCCTCCGGGGGGCACAGATACGCAGTATTTT
.	.	19	TRBJ1-2	TRBV10-2	CASSESWVSDSTTNYGYTF	TGCGCCAGCAGTGAGTCGTGGGTTTCGGACAGTACGACTAACTATGGCTACACCTTC
.	.	14	TRBJ2-1	TRBV11-3	CASSSLSSYNEQFF	TGTGCCAGCAGTTCTCTGAGCTCCTACAATGAGCAGTTCTTC
.	few	11	TRBJ1-1	TRBV7-2	CASSRITEAFF	TGTGCCAGCAGCCGTATTACGGAGGCTTTCTTT
.	.	13	TRBJ1-2	TRBV12-5	CASSLEGVSGYTF	TGTGCTAGTAGTTTGGAGGGGGTTAGTGGCTACACCTTC
TRBD2	.	17	TRBJ2-2	TRBV6-6	CASSRRPSGRITGELFF	TGTGCCAGCAGTCGTAGGCCTAGCGGGAGAATCACCGGGGAGCTGTTTTTT
TRBD2	.	15	TRBJ2-3	TRBV4-1	CASSQFGLVTDTQYF	TGCGCCAGCAGCCAATTCGGACTAGTTACAGATACGCAGTATTTT
.	.	14	TRBJ2-7	TRBV11-3	CASSWIQSSYEQYF	TGTGCCAGCAGCTGGATACAGAGCTCCTACGAGCAGTACTTC
.	.	16	TRBJ2-7	TRBV7-9	CASSFPSRVPRDEQYF	TGTGCCAGCAGCTTTCCATCGAGGGTCCCTCGGGACGAGCAGTACTTC
TRBD2	.	17	TRBJ2-7	TRBV5-1	CASSLSSGGFASYEQYF	TGCGCCAGCAGCTTGTCCTCGGGAGGGTTCGCTTCCTACGAGCAGTACTTC
.	.	17	TRBJ1-5	TRBV4-1	CASSQDWSVWRGGHQHF	TGCGCCAGCAGCCAAGATTGGTCCGTTTGGCGGGGGGGACACCAGCATTTT
.	once	13	TRBJ1-1	TRBV5-1	CASSLGANTEAFF	TGCGCCAGCAGCTTGGGGGCCAACACTGAAGCTTTCTTT
TRBD1	.	12	TRBJ1-2	TRBV7-9	CATGQGEYGYTF	TGTGCCACCGGACAGGGGGAATATGGCTACACCTTC
.	.	13	TRBJ2-1	TRBV27	CASSLLWGDEQFF	TGTGCCAGCAGTTTATTGTGGGGCGATGAGCAGTTCTTC
.	once	16	TRBJ2-7	TRBV19	CASSIDVWAGAYEQYF	TGTGCCAGTAGTATAGATGTTTGGGCAGGGGCCTACGAGCAGTACTTC
.	.	10	TRBJ1-2	TRBV20-1	CSASCYGYTF	TGCAGTGCTAGCTGCTATGGCTACACCTTC
TRBD2	.	17	TRBJ2-3	TRBV5-8	CASNPRTSGGGTDTQYF	TGTGCCAGCAACCCGCGGACTAGCGGGGGAGGCACAGATACGCAGTATTTT